This T cell receptor beta chain originates from a study of T cell responses to AZD1222 COVID-19 vaccine. V lost 2 bases, J lost 3 bases, and 4 bases stayed unmatched. CDR1 is SGHNT, CDR2 YYREEE, per germline (reference sequence). This CDR3 has 15 residues. Details on this clone: Its antigen is currently unknown.

Study conclusions and caveats: Vaccine-related CD4 TCRs covered spike, predominating at 160-218 and 743-854. Variant regions that are unmutated are reportedly the target of nearly half of spike-specific TCRs.

Assay used: immunoSEQ multiplex PCR; TCRdb lists only in-frame clones, some missing. The sample lists around 170,000 clones, 80% to 95% occurring once. The clonotype originates from an adult who received the AZD1222 COVID-19 vaccine. The chain combines TRBV5-4 with TRBJ1-4, with 7 nucleotides matching TRBD1. This material consisted of peripheral blood, taken 28 days after the second AZD1222 dose. The CDR3 protein is CASSFRTGANEKLFF. The CDR3 DNA reads TGTGCCAGCAGCTTCCGGACAGGAGCTAATGAAAAACTGTTTTTT.